The source of this TCR beta chain is a study of T cell responses to AZD1222 COVID-19 vaccine (TCRdb year 2021). Looking at the study overall: TCR sequencing was performed for some 250 trial participants, of whom roughly 200 were given two doses of AZD1222 and around 26 were given two doses of MenACWY control vaccine. Trial participants were enrolled into age subgroups of 18-55, 56-69 and 70-plus years, which contained 148, 28 and 57 TCR-sequenced participants, respectively.

Overall study outcomes, separate from this receptor: After two AZD1222 doses, spike-specific TCR breadth and depth were significantly higher than at day 0 and than in MenACWY recipients. Conclusions about previously exposed vaccinees are limited because only a handful of AZD1222 recipients were SARS-CoV-2 seropositive at baseline. Epitopes outside the regions mutated in the B.1.351 and B.1.1.7 variants were reportedly recognized by nearly half of the unique spike-specific TCRs. The 56-69-year group was small, and its depth increase did not reach significance, likely because of low power. Because no day 14 peak-response samples were available, the repertoires could be characterized only after the peak T cell response. Most participants were white British and females outnumbered males, and the authors suggested that clonal diversity may have been underestimated. The whole spike protein was spanned by vaccine-associated CD4 TCRs, and dominant responses were seen in regions 160-218 and 743-854.

Per the germline V gene, KGHSH is the CDR1 and LQKENI is the CDR2. From cysteine to phenylalanine, the CDR3 is 19 amino acids long. Of all the DNA, just the CDR3 is kept, 57 bases in frame from base 1. V has 1 base trimmed and J has 2 bases trimmed; junction bases matching no gene number 11. The CDR3 regions of human TCRbeta chains were analyzed by immunosequencing. For the original study's pipeline: Repertoire TCRs were checked for matches against a reference library of SARS-CoV-2-specific TCRs that had been generated using the MIRA antigen-specificity platform. Breadth was defined as the fraction of unique TCRs that were SARS-CoV-2-associated. Depth was defined as the fraction of total T cells that were SARS-CoV-2-associated. Using the MIRA data, every spike-specific TCR was mapped to the spike region that the TCR reacted to and assigned to either a CD4 or a CD8 class. Log10-transformed breadth and depth values were compared by one-way ANOVA with Sidak's multiple comparisons tests. TCRdb re-hosts the immuneACCESS table, in-frame sequences only. Its copies lack some clones; in the studies checked, an unresolved V gene accounts for under half of them, and the cause for the rest is not known. V and J calls and clone size follow that table, whereas D and trimming were derived from the DNA. For this sample there are 100,000 to 150,000 clones; more than 90% appear just once. The leading ten clones occupy about 1.9% of the sample.

As to this clone: The antigen this receptor binds is unknown. Within one base of it there is no much larger clone, and no base qualities were kept.

What this sample's time point label stands for: about 28 days (+/-7) after the second vaccine dose. Because spike-specific TCR depth and breadth did not differ between the two schedules, AZD1222 recipients who got a second dose at roughly 4 weeks were pooled with those who got a second dose at roughly 12 weeks. The vaccinee samples were drawn from two UK trials, COV001 and COV002, one of which was a single-blind randomized controlled phase 2/3 trial testing AZD1222 (ChAdOx1 nCoV-19) in healthy adults. Trial participant PBMC samples were collected at day 0 and day 28 after the second dose for TCRbeta chain sequencing.

The receptor was isolated from an adult who received the AZD1222 COVID-19 vaccine. The sequence joins TRBV18 to TRBJ2-1, and TRBD2 matches 10 of the central bases. This specimen consisted of peripheral blood, obtained 28 days after the second AZD1222 dose. The DNA sequence is as follows: TGTGCCAGCTCACCACTTCTAGCGGGAGACGATGTAGCCTACAATGAGCAGTTCTTC. Its translation reads: CASSPLLAGDDVAYNEQFF.